These 18 T cell receptor beta chains share one sample of origin, sequenced in a study of lymphopenia after photon versus proton radiotherapy. Produced via immunoSEQ multiplex PCR; TCRdb's table is partial and in-frame only. In the table there are around 25,000 clones, over 85% of which are singletons. Sequencing used peripheral blood, obtained from a patient treated with photon-based radiotherapy. These receptors all stem from a woman aged 45-65 years with cholangiocarcinoma.

This chain links TRBV4-1 with TRBJ2-3; the match to TRBD2 covers 12 bases. Losses at the gene ends were 0 bases for V and 8 bases for J; bases not matched to a gene: 3. Germline-derived CDR1 and CDR2 are MGHRA and YSYEKL. The CDR3 covers 15 residues. The chain's CDR3 is CASSQELAGGPTQYF. The CDR3 DNA is TGCGCCAGCAGCCAAGAGCTAGCGGGGGGGCCTACGCAGTATTTT.

CDR3 bases: TGTGCCAGCAGTGAGAAGCAGGGGACTGGTTTTTTCAGCAATCAGCCCCAGCATTTT. Translation gives CASSEKQGTGFFSNQPQHF. The chain carries TRBV6-1 and TRBJ1-5; TRBD1 is a possible D gene (6 bases). Trimming pared 3 bases from V and 1 base from J, leaving 22 bases between. The CDR3 is made up of 19 amino acids. Germline CDR1 is MNHNS and CDR2 is SASEGT.

DNA for the CDR3: TGCGCCAGCAGCCAAGGCTCCCGCTACGAGCAGTACTTC. Its protein is CASSQGSRYEQYF. The chain combines TRBV4-3 with TRBJ2-7; unclear D gene. CDR1 is LGHNA and CDR2 is YSLEER in the germline V gene. Trimming cost V 1 base and J 3 bases, with 7 bases left between them. This CDR3 spans 13 amino acids.

The gene calls are TRBV19 and TRBJ1-1; D not certain. Germline V gene sequence: CDR1 LNHDA, CDR2 SQIVND (reference sequence). Trimming removed 4 bases from V and 1 base from J, with 13 bases in between. The CDR3 is 15 amino acids. Written as DNA, the CDR3 is TGTGCCAGTAGTACGGTCCAAGGACGGAACACTGAAGCTTTCTTT. Translation: CASSTVQGRNTEAFF. Together with reference TRBV19 and TRBJ1-1, the CDR3 gives the full variable domain: DGGITQSPKYLFRKEGQNVTLSCEQNLNHDAMYWYRQDPGQGLRLIYYSQIVNDFQKGDIAEGYSVSREKKESFPLTVTSAQKNPTAFYLCASSTVQGRNTEAFFGQGTRLTVV.

The rearrangement links TRBV6-1 to TRBJ1-2; 7 bases align to TRBD1. The CDR3 covers 14 residues. Germline V gene sequence: CDR1 MNHNS, CDR2 SASEGT. J gave up 4 bases and V 6 bases, and 8 bases lay outside the gene matches. The CDR3 loop reads CASRDDRAGYGYTF. The CDR3 nucleotides read TGTGCCAGCAGGGACGACAGGGCGGGCTATGGCTACACCTTC.

The chain combines TRBV7-2 with TRBJ2-7, with no clear D. Germline loops: CDR1 SGHTA, CDR2 FQGNSA. The CDR3 consists of 14 residues. The V end lost 8 bases, the J end lost 2 bases, and 16 bases lay between the germline ends. The chain's CDR3 is CASAVGGVAYEQYF. In DNA form, the CDR3 reads TGTGCCAGCGCCGTGGGTGGGGTGGCCTACGAGCAGTACTTC.

CDR3 sequence reads: CASSESGREKLFF. CDR3 in DNA: TGCGCCAGCAGTGAGTCGGGCAGGGAGAAACTGTTTTTT. The chain joins TRBV10-1 to TRBJ1-4; possibly TRBD1 for D (5 bases). CDR1 and CDR2 (germline): WNHNN, SYGVQD (reference sequence). Trimming removed 0 bases at V and 11 bases at J, with 10 bases between. The length of the CDR3 is 13 residues.

The V and J genes are TRBV27 and TRBJ1-5; D is possibly TRBD1 (6 bases). Germline lookup yields CDR1 MNHEY and CDR2 SMNVEV (reference sequence). The CDR3 is made up of 15 amino acids. Trimming removed 6 bases from V and 0 bases from J, with 12 bases in between. The CDR3 coding sequence is TGTGCCAGCAGAAGGGGGGTTATTAGCAATCAGCCCCAGCATTTT. Its protein is CASRRGVISNQPQHF.

The rearrangement joins TRBV4-3 to TRBJ2-3; D unresolved. Between the trimmed V and J ends, which lost 2 bases and 2 bases, there was a span of 5 bases. This CDR3 region has 13 residues. Germline values: CDR1 LGHNA, CDR2 YSLEER. CDR3 sequence reads: CASSQPPTDTQYF. CDR3 nucleotide sequence: TGCGCCAGCAGCCAACCTCCCACAGATACGCAGTATTTT.

This clone occurred once. The chain links TRBV2 to TRBJ1-2; no clear D gene. Germline-derived CDR1 and CDR2 are SNHLY and FYNNEI. Deletions cut 3 bases from V and 1 base from J, with 3 bases between. The CDR3 is 12 amino acids. The CDR3 sequence: CASSEGNYGYTF. The CDR3 DNA sequence: TGTGCCAGCAGTGAGGGTAACTATGGCTACACCTTC.

V usage is TRBV6-1 and J usage is TRBJ2-7; 8 bases map to TRBD1. V gave up 2 bases and J gave up 3 bases; unmatched junction bases: 9. Germline CDR1 and CDR2: MNHNS and SASEGT. The CDR3 has 16 amino acids. The CDR3 here is CASSEIRTGFSYEQYF. As DNA, the CDR3 is TGTGCCAGCAGTGAAATCCGGACAGGGTTCAGCTACGAGCAGTACTTC.

This chain links TRBV4-3 with TRBJ1-3; 9 bases are a match to TRBD1. The V segment lost 4 bases and the J segment 5 bases; nucleotides outside the gene matches: 15. Germline V CDR1 and CDR2: LGHNA, YSLEER. The CDR3 runs 18 residues. The CDR3 nucleotides are TGCGCCAGCAGCCCCAGCTTAAATTACAGGGGGCAGAGAAACACCATATATTTT. Protein product: CASSPSLNYRGQRNTIYF.

This rearrangement joins TRBV27 to TRBJ1-2; TRBD1 might be the D (5 bases). The CDR3 is 14 residues long. The germline V gene has CDR1 MNHEY and CDR2 SMNVEV (reference sequence). Trimming left V 6 bases short and J 8 bases short, with 19 bases between. CDR3 nucleotides: TGTGCCAGCAGGAATACCGGGACTCACCTGGGCTACACCTTC. Translated: CASRNTGTHLGYTF.

The chain combines TRBV12-5 with TRBJ1-5; D remains unclear. Germline CDR1 and CDR2: LGHNT and FRNRAP. The germline V and J ends were trimmed by 0 bases and 1 base, with 10 bases remaining between them. The CDR3 extends over 16 amino acids. Written as DNA, the CDR3 is TGTGCTAGTGGTTTGGTATTAGGGCAGAGCAATCAGCCCCAGCATTTT. Translation gives CASGLVLGQSNQPQHF.

This chain uses TRBV19 with TRBJ1-4, with a weak D call TRBD1 (5 bases). V shed 3 bases and J shed 13 bases, with 15 bases lying between them. Germline V gives CDR1 LNHDA, CDR2 SQIVND (reference sequence). This CDR3 is 13 amino acids long. This CDR3 is CASSMRQGKLLFF. The CDR3, as DNA: TGTGCCAGTAGTATGAGGCAGGGCAAACTACTGTTTTTT.

The J gene is TRBJ2-2, the V gene TRBV18, with unresolved D. Germline V gene sequence: CDR1 KGHSH, CDR2 LQKENI. This CDR3 contains 13 residues. Trimming removed 1 base at V and 6 bases at J, with 6 bases between. The CDR3 protein is CASSPRGAGELFF. The CDR3 DNA is TGTGCCAGCTCACCACGTGGAGCCGGGGAGCTGTTTTTT.

This clone came up once. The chain couples TRBV2 to TRBJ1-4; weak D call: TRBD1 (6 bases). Per the germline V gene, CDR1 is SNHLY and CDR2 is FYNNEI. The V gene lost 6 bases and the J gene lost 10 bases, with 24 bases spanning the gap. This CDR3 is 16 amino acids long. CDR3 DNA: TGTGCCAGCAGCCCCCAGGGGAGAACGTCGAAGGGAAAACTGTTTTTT. This sequence encodes CASSPQGRTSKGKLFF.

The chain employs TRBV5-4 and TRBJ1-1; TRBD1 aligns across 10 bases. CDR3 length: 14 amino acids. In germline, CDR1 is SGHNT, CDR2 YYREEE (reference sequence). The junction had 7 bases not matched to a gene; V was cut back by 0 bases and J by 11 bases. CDR3 sequence (DNA): TGTGCCAGCAGCTTGGGACAGGGGGCTTTGAGTGCTTTCTTT. As protein: CASSLGQGALSAFF.